Listed below are T cell receptor beta chains from one sample, sequenced in a study of blood T cell repertoires in COVID-19. The table came from immunoSEQ multiplex PCR; TCRdb's copy has only in-frame clones and leaves some out. In the table there are 60,000 to 80,000 clones, around 85% of which are singletons. Sequenced sample: peripheral blood. These receptors came from a man between 50 and 59 years old with acute or convalescent COVID-19. The CDR3 runs from the conserved cysteine through the conserved F or W. The order of the fields is clone size, D gene, J gene, V gene, CDR3 DNA, CDR3 protein. The D gene is left open where the match is weak. Not all rows give a size; the values are once, few, many and, for expanded clones, a class.

>-|-|TRBJ1-2|TRBV6-4
TGTGCCATTCCTCAGCGGATCTATGGCTACACCTTC
CAIPQRIYGYTF
>-|-|TRBJ2-7|TRBV9
TGTGCCAGCAGCGTAAGTGGGACATTTGGCTACGAGCAGTACTTC
CASSVSGTFGYEQYF
>-|-|TRBJ1-3|TRBV3-1/TRBV3-2
TGTGCCAGCAGCCAAGAACACAGCACGGCACGGCATGGAAACACCATATATTTT
CASSQEHSTARHGNTIYF
>-|TRBD1|TRBJ2-7|TRBV6-6
TGTGCCAGCAGCCGGGACAGGGAGACCTACGAGCAGTACTTC
CASSRDRETYEQYF
>-|-|TRBJ2-3|TRBV5-4
TGTGCCAGCAGCCCCGGGTGGGGCACAGATACGCAGTATTTT
CASSPGWGTDTQYF
>once|TRBD1|TRBJ2-1|TRBV10-3
TGTGCCATCAACGAACAGGGGCTGAGCAATGAGCAGTTCTTC
CAINEQGLSNEQFF
>-|-|TRBJ1-5|TRBV2
TGTGCCAGCAGTGCCTCACACAATCAGCCCCAGCATTTT
CASSASHNQPQHF
>-|-|TRBJ1-1|TRBV7-8
TGTGCCAGCAGCCGAAACACATTAGTGTTAGGGGCGAACACTGAAGCTTTCTTT
CASSRNTLVLGANTEAFF
>-|TRBD2|TRBJ2-5|TRBV29-1
TGCAGCGTCCCTCGAGCGGGGGGTCAAGAGACCCAGTACTTC
CSVPRAGGQETQYF
>-|TRBD1|TRBJ2-5|TRBV14
TGTGCCAGCAGCCAAGCTGGGCGGACAGGGGAGACCCAGTACTTC
CASSQAGRTGETQYF
>-|TRBD1|TRBJ1-1|TRBV19
TGTGCCAGTAGTTCCCGAGGGACAGGGGCCCTTTTGAACACTGAAGCTTTCTTT
CASSSRGTGALLNTEAFF
>-|-|TRBJ1-6|TRBV2
TGTGCCAGCAGCGCCGACAGTACTTATAATTCACCCCTCCACTTT
CASSADSTYNSPLHF
>-|-|TRBJ2-1|TRBV29-1
TGCAGCGTTGATGGGCAGGGAGGTGAGCAGTTCTTC
CSVDGQGGEQFF
>-|-|TRBJ1-2|TRBV13
TGTGCCAGCAGCCTGAGGGTTCAGGCAGGTAGCTATGGCTACACCTTC
CASSLRVQAGSYGYTF
>-|TRBD1|TRBJ1-5|TRBV6-5
TGTGCCAGCAGTTACGGGACAGGGCACAATCAGCCCCAGCATTTT
CASSYGTGHNQPQHF
>few|TRBD2|TRBJ2-3|TRBV6-2/TRBV6-3
TGTGCCAGCAGTTACGCCGGACTAGCGGTCACGCAGTATTTT
CASSYAGLAVTQYF
>-|-|TRBJ2-5|TRBV5-1
TGCGCCAGCAGCCCGGACAGTTTCCGGGAGACCCAGTACTTC
CASSPDSFRETQYF
>-|TRBD2|TRBJ2-7|TRBV7-8
TGTGCCAGCAGCTTACTCCGTCACGTAGCGGGCAGCTCCTACGAGCAGTACTTC
CASSLLRHVAGSSYEQYF
>-|-|TRBJ2-5|TRBV3-1/TRBV3-2
TGTGCCAGCAGCCCGAGGCGGAGACAAGAGACCCAGTACTTC
CASSPRRRQETQYF
>-|TRBD2|TRBJ2-2|TRBV6-5
TGTGCCAGCAAGCGGGAACCGAACACCGGGGAGCTGTTTTTT
CASKREPNTGELFF
>-|TRBD2|TRBJ2-7|TRBV10-1
TGCGCCAGCAGCCCATTTACGGGACTAGCATCCGAGCAGTACTTC
CASSPFTGLASEQYF
>-|TRBD2|TRBJ2-1|TRBV7-2
TGTGCCAGCAGCCCTGTACCGGGGGGGCCGGACGTATACAATGAGCAGTTCTTC
CASSPVPGGPDVYNEQFF
>-|TRBD1|TRBJ2-7|TRBV30
TGTGCCTGGAGGCGACAGGGTTCCTACGAGCAGTACTTC
CAWRRQGSYEQYF
>-|-|TRBJ1-1|TRBV6-5
TGTGCCAGCAGAAGGGGGGGTCCGAACACTGAAGCTTTCTTT
CASRRGGPNTEAFF
>-|TRBD2|TRBJ2-5|TRBV5-1
TGCGCCAGCAGCGACGGACTAGCGGGGAACCAAGAGACCCAGTACTTC
CASSDGLAGNQETQYF
>-|-|TRBJ2-3|TRBV19
TGTGCCAGTAGTAGTGGGACTTCGGATACGCAGTATTTT
CASSSGTSDTQYF
>-|TRBD1|TRBJ2-5|TRBV7-3
TGTGCCAGCAGCTCCGGGACAGGGCGCGAGACCCAGTACTTC
CASSSGTGRETQYF
>-|TRBD1|TRBJ1-6|TRBV5-1
TGCGCCAGCAGCTTGGGGGGACAGGGCCGATCACCCCTCCACTTT
CASSLGGQGRSPLHF
>-|-|TRBJ1-1|TRBV2
TGTGCCAGCTCCACACGGAACACTGAAGCTTTCTTT
CASSTRNTEAFF
>-|TRBD2|TRBJ2-1|TRBV27
TGTGCCAGCAGTTTCCACCGGACTAGCGGGGGGGCCCACAATGAGCAGTTCTTC
CASSFHRTSGGAHNEQFF
>-|TRBD1|TRBJ1-1|TRBV3-1/TRBV3-2
TGTGCCAGCAGCCAACGGACAGGGGGCACTGAAGCTTTCTTT
CASSQRTGGTEAFF
>-|-|TRBJ2-3|TRBV2
TGTGCCAGCAGTGTTGGGGGGGGGCAGACAGATACGCAGTATTTT
CASSVGGGQTDTQYF
>-|-|TRBJ2-3|TRBV14
TGTGCCAGCAGCCAAGAAAAGGGGCCAGGGTTAGACACGGATACGCAGTATTTT
CASSQEKGPGLDTDTQYF
>-|-|TRBJ1-3|TRBV10-2
TGCGCCAGCAGTGAGCAGGATTCTGGAAACACCATATATTTT
CASSEQDSGNTIYF
>-|-|TRBJ2-1|TRBV3-1/TRBV3-2
TGTGCCAGCAGCCCCATAGGAGACAATGAGCAGTTCTTC
CASSPIGDNEQFF
>-|-|TRBJ2-1|TRBV5-1
TGCGCCAGCAGCTCCAACTTGAGGTTCCGGGGGTCAAACAATGAGCAGTTCTTC
CASSSNLRFRGSNNEQFF
>-|-|TRBJ2-3|TRBV30
TGTGCCTGGGCGATTGGGGGCGGGGATACGCAGTATTTT
CAWAIGGGDTQYF
>few|-|TRBJ2-1|TRBV5-1
TGCGCCAGCAGCTTGGGCAGGGACAATGAGCAGTTCTTC
CASSLGRDNEQFF
>-|-|TRBJ2-5|TRBV5-1
TGCGCCAGCAGCTTGGCAGACTGGGCCAGGGGGACCCAGTACTTC
CASSLADWARGTQYF
>-|TRBD2|TRBJ2-5|TRBV15
TGTGCCACCAGAGCAGGGACTAGCGGGGGGTCGACCCAGTACTTC
CATRAGTSGGSTQYF
>-|TRBD1|TRBJ1-1|TRBV6-5
TGTGCCAGCAGCCTCGGACAGGGAGGCACTGAAGCTTTCTTT
CASSLGQGGTEAFF
>-|-|TRBJ1-6|TRBV27
TGTGCCAGCAGTTATCAGGGATTTCATTCACCCCTCCACTTT
CASSYQGFHSPLHF
>-|-|TRBJ2-1|TRBV24-1
TGTGCCACCAGTGATCCGGACAGCGGTTCCAATGAGCAGTTCTTC
CATSDPDSGSNEQFF
>-|TRBD1|TRBJ2-5|TRBV6-5
TGTGCCAGCAGTAGGGACAGCCAAGAGACCCAGTACTTC
CASSRDSQETQYF
>-|TRBD1|TRBJ2-7|TRBV6-5
TGTGCCAGCAGAGTTAGGTGGGACAGCACCTACGAGCAGTACTTC
CASRVRWDSTYEQYF
>-|-|TRBJ2-2|TRBV24-1
TGTGCCACCAGGTTAGCGGTCGGGCGGGGCACCGGGGAGCTGTTTTTT
CATRLAVGRGTGELFF
>-|-|TRBJ1-6|TRBV5-1
TGCGCCAGTGGGACTGGTAATTCACCCCTCCACTTT
CASGTGNSPLHF
>-|-|TRBJ2-1|TRBV2
TGTGCCAGCAGGGGCGGACTGAATGAGCAGTTCTTC
CASRGGLNEQFF
>-|-|TRBJ1-3|TRBV7-9
TGTGCCAGCAGCTTAGGAGATGGTGGAAACACCATATATTTT
CASSLGDGGNTIYF
>few|-|TRBJ1-6|TRBV4-2
TGTGCCAGCAGCCAAGCTCCCCCAGGGAATTCACCCCTCCACTTT
CASSQAPPGNSPLHF
>-|TRBD1|TRBJ2-2|TRBV7-3
TGTGCCAGCGCACAGGGGCCTAACACCGGGGAGCTGTTTTTT
CASAQGPNTGELFF
>-|TRBD1|TRBJ2-4|TRBV7-3
TGTGCCAGCAGCTTAGGGACAGAAAACATTCAGTACTTC
CASSLGTENIQYF
>-|TRBD1|TRBJ2-5|TRBV6-5
TGTGCCAGCAGAGACAGGGGAGCCCAAGAGACCCAGTACTTC
CASRDRGAQETQYF